This TCR beta chain was retrieved from a study of monozygotic twins with inflammatory bowel disease. Overall study findings and caveats: The inverse Simpson measure of TCRbeta diversity was lower in IBD patients than in healthy co-twins.

TCRdb re-called the 5' RACE reads, yielding one record per CDR3 amino acid sequence without DNA. With more than 300,000 distinct CDR3 sequences in the sample, the ten largest clones hold roughly 2.6%. The CDR3 has 14 residues. CDR1 and CDR2 (germline): KGHDR, SFDVKD. Notes on this clonotype: Its antigen remains unidentified.

The chain is built from TRBV24-1 and TRBJ2-5. The sample consisted of blood. The clonotype originates from a human donor with ulcerative colitis or Crohn's disease, or a healthy co-twin of an affected twin (not recorded which). This CDR3 reads CATSDTRNQETQYF.